This T cell receptor beta chain comes out of a study of cytomegalovirus exposure and HLA in healthy donors. Points from the study as a whole: Per a prior analysis, the majority of TCR beta V segments were productive roughly 87% or roughly 30% of the time. Sequencing likely generated an artifact that appeared as a cluster of highly shared sequence variants. Several of the most significant clusters appeared, in a later analysis, to be linked to common viral pathogens.

The PCR ran on 60 Vbeta and 13 Jbeta primers. Only in-frame clones appear in the TCRdb table, and some are missing; sequencing was by immunoSEQ multiplex PCR. Here the sample spans 150,000 to 200,000 clones, roughly four fifths being singletons. The V and J ends lost 2 bases and 5 bases, in that order; junction bases with no gene match: 7. Germline V gives CDR1 MNHNS, CDR2 SASEGT. This CDR3 contains 15 residues. To note about this clone: Its specificity is unknown.

This TCR derives from a man between 40 and 49 years old in good health and CMV-seropositive. The chain links TRBV6-1 to TRBJ2-7, with 9 positions matching TRBD1. Sequences were obtained from PBMCs. The CDR3 reads CASSEWLGTGNEQYF. The DNA for the CDR3 is TGTGCCAGCAGTGAATGGCTCGGGACAGGGAACGAGCAGTACTTC.